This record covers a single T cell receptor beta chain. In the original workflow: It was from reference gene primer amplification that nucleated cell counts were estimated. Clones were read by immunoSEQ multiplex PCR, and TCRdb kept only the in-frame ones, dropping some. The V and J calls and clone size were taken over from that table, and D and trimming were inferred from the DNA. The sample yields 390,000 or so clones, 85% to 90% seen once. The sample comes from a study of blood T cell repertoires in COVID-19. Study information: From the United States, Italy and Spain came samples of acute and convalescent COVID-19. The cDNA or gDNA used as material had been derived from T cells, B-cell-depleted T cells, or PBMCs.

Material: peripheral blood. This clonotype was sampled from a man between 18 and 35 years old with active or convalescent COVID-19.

The CDR3 sequence is CASSLGSRKEKLFF. CDR3 nucleotides: TGTGCCAGCAGTTTGGGCAGCCGAAAGGAAAAACTGTTTTTT. The chain links TRBV28 to TRBJ1-4, with unresolved D. V was shortened by 3 bases and J by 8 bases, with 13 bases between the two germline ends. Germline CDR1 and CDR2: MDHEN and SYDVKM. The CDR3 covers 14 residues.